Shown below are 20 T cell receptor beta chains from a single sample sequenced in a study of T-cell memory formation after mild COVID-19. TCRdb re-called the 5' RACE reads through MiXCR, storing one row per CDR3 protein. The sample records about 430,000 distinct CDR3 sequences, 24% being singletons. Sequencing was carried out using PBMCs or a T cell subset sorted from them (not recorded which). These receptors were obtained from an adult woman who had mild COVID-19 (a few samples of this study predate the infection). Cell type and time point are not known.

The V and J genes are TRBV18 and TRBJ2-6; 8 bases map to TRBD1. Looked up from germline, CDR1 is KGHSH and CDR2 is LQKENI. After removal of 0 bases from V and 0 bases from J, the junction contained 4 bases not matched to a gene. The CDR3 has 18 residues. The CDR3 DNA reads TGTGCCAGCTCACCACCCCAGGGGGCCAACTCTGGGGCCAACGTCCTGACTTTC. This encodes CASSPPQGANSGANVLTF.

This clonotype came up a few times. The chain is built from TRBV7-9 and TRBJ1-4; D is ambiguous. There are 15 residues in the CDR3. V lost 2 bases and J lost 4, with 11 bases in between. Per the germline V gene, CDR1 is SEHNR and CDR2 is FQNEAQ (reference sequence). The CDR3, as DNA: TGTGCCAGCAGCTTACTCGGCAGGTTTAATGAAAAACTGTTTTTT. Translated, it gives CASSLLGRFNEKLFF.

V gene TRBV12-3 or TRBV12-4 combines with J gene TRBJ2-3; TRBD2 matches at 11 bases. The V segment lost 5 bases and the J segment 4 bases; nucleotides outside the gene matches: 8. CDR3 length: 16 residues. The CDR3 protein is CASSLIAGGPADTQYF. CDR3 bases: TGTGCCAGCAGTCTTATAGCGGGAGGGCCGGCAGATACGCAGTATTTT.

This chain uses TRBV29-1 with TRBJ2-1, with D possibly matching TRBD1 (6 bases). This CDR3 has 14 amino acids. V gave up 3 bases and J gave up 4 bases, with 13 bases separating them. Germline V lookup: CDR1 SQVTM, CDR2 ANQGSEA. The CDR3 DNA is TGCAGCGTTGATAGGGGACAAATGTACAATGAGCAGTTCTTC. This sequence encodes CSVDRGQMYNEQFF.

The sample holds a few counts of this clonotype. This rearrangement joins TRBV27 to TRBJ2-7; 9 nucleotides agree with TRBD1. The CDR3 is 13 residues long. Germline V lookup: CDR1 MNHEY, CDR2 SMNVEV (reference sequence). V gave up 7 bases and J gave up 5 bases; unmatched junction bases: 6. The CDR3 spells CASMDRGKNEQYF. CDR3 DNA sequence: TGTGCCAGCATGGACAGGGGAAAGAACGAGCAGTACTTC.

V gene TRBV28 combines with J gene TRBJ2-2, with TRBD2 identical over 11 bases. V lost 5 bases to trimming and J lost 4 bases; unmatched junction nucleotides: 6. The germline gives CDR1 MDHEN, CDR2 SYDVKM. The CDR3 has 16 amino acids. CDR3 region: CASSPHSGRATGELFF. The CDR3 nucleotides read TGTGCCAGCAGTCCACATAGCGGGAGGGCCACCGGGGAGCTGTTTTTT.

This clonotype came up a few times. The chain joins TRBV7-9 to TRBJ2-1; 10 bases agree with TRBD2. The J segment lost 4 bases and the V segment lost 5 bases, leaving 5 bases of the junction unmatched. This CDR3 is built from 15 residues. In germline, CDR1 is SEHNR, CDR2 FQNEAQ (reference sequence). The CDR3 spells CASSTLLAGYNEQFF. In DNA, the CDR3 is TGTGCCAGCAGCACGCTACTAGCGGGGTACAATGAGCAGTTCTTC.

The chain joins TRBV6-1 to TRBJ2-6; D ambiguous. The CDR3 totals 14 residues. Germline CDR1 is MNHNS and CDR2 is SASEGT. Trimming took off 11 bases at V and 0 bases at J, with 11 bases between the two ends. DNA of the CDR3: TGTGCCGTCGCTTTAGACTCTGGGGCCAACGTCCTGACTTTC. The encoded protein is CAVALDSGANVLTF.

This clonotype has just a few counts. V and J are TRBV7-8 and TRBJ1-3; 11 bases agree with TRBD1. Germline CDR1 and CDR2: SGHVS and FQNEAQ. Germline trimming cut 4 bases from V and 1 base from J; bases unmatched to any gene: 3. The CDR3 sequence is 16 residues long. CDR3 in DNA: TGTGCCAGCAGCTGGGACAGGGGGGGTTCTGGAAACACCATATATTTT. The encoded protein is CASSWDRGGSGNTIYF. Filled out from reference TRBV7-8 and TRBJ1-3, the complete variable domain reads GAGVSQSPRYKVAKRGQDVALRCDPISGHVSLFWYQQALGQGPEFLTYFQNEAQLDKSGLPSDRFFAERPEGSVSTLKIQRTQQEDSAVYLCASSWDRGGSGNTIYFGEGSWLTVV.

This clonotype was seen a few times. This rearrangement joins TRBV5-1 to TRBJ1-2; D is perhaps TRBD1 (5 bases). V dropped 4 bases and J dropped 7 bases, with 14 bases sitting between them. Germline loops: CDR1 SGHRS, CDR2 YFSETQ. The CDR3 covers 13 residues. The CDR3 nucleotides are TGCGCCAGCAGCCCGGACCTTAGGGGTGGCTACACCTTC. Encoded protein: CASSPDLRGGYTF.

The chain recombines TRBV9 with TRBJ2-3; D is uncertain. Germline V gene sequence: CDR1 SGDLS, CDR2 YYNGEE. V was clipped by 4 bases and J by 5 bases, with 11 bases between them. The CDR3 is made up of 13 amino acids. The CDR3 DNA is TGTGCCAGCAGCAATACACCAAAAGATACGCAGTATTTT. Its translation: CASSNTPKDTQYF.

There are a few counts of this clonotype. This rearrangement joins TRBV5-1 to TRBJ2-1; TRBD2 agrees at 13 bases. The CDR3 runs to 15 residues. Losses at the gene ends were 3 bases for V and 6 bases for J; bases not matched to a gene: 3. Germline CDR1 SGHRS, CDR2 YFSETQ. This CDR3 is CASSWTSGGFNEQFF. CDR3 coding DNA: TGCGCCAGCAGCTGGACTAGCGGGGGCTTCAATGAGCAGTTCTTC.

V gene TRBV7-8 combines with J gene TRBJ2-1; TRBD2 agrees at 10 bases. In germline, CDR1 is SGHVS, CDR2 FQNEAQ. The CDR3 length is 17 residues. Trimming at V came to 4 bases and at J to 5 bases, leaving 11 bases not matched to a gene. In nucleotides, the CDR3 is TGTGCCAGCAGCTCCTCCCGGAGCGGGGGGGCCAACAATGAGCAGTTCTTC. This translates into CASSSSRSGGANNEQFF.

This clonotype appeared a few times. V is TRBV3-1 and J is TRBJ2-5, with 11 bases identical to TRBD2. Germline lookup yields CDR1 LGHDT and CDR2 YNNKEL (reference sequence). The CDR3 is 15 residues long. V lost 1 base and J lost 5; bases outside the gene matches: 3. CDR3 bases: TGTGCCAGCAGCCAAGGACTAGCGGGGATCGAGACCCAGTACTTC. Protein product: CASSQGLAGIETQYF.

This chain joins TRBV5-1 and TRBJ2-2, with 7 nucleotides matching TRBD1. The junction had 6 bases not matched to a gene; V was cut back by 4 bases and J by 6 bases. CDR1 and CDR2 (germline): SGHRS, YFSETQ. The CDR3 extends over 14 amino acids. CDR3 loop: CASSRDRDAGELFF. As DNA, the CDR3 is TGCGCCAGCAGCCGCGACAGGGATGCCGGGGAGCTGTTTTTT.

This clonotype has just a few counts. The J gene is TRBJ1-1, the V gene TRBV3-1, with D tentatively TRBD1 (5 bases). V was pared by 4 bases and J by 8 bases, with 11 bases between. This CDR3 region has 12 residues. The germline gives CDR1 LGHDT, CDR2 YNNKEL (reference sequence). Here the CDR3 DNA reads TGTGCCAGCAGCCGGGGGAGGGAAGAAGCTTTCTTT. Translated, it gives CASSRGREEAFF.

This chain uses TRBV5-1 with TRBJ1-5, with D hard to call. This CDR3 is 17 amino acids long. V lost 0 bases to trimming and J lost 0 bases, with 13 bases between them. Germline-derived CDR1 and CDR2 are SGHRS and YFSETQ. CDR3 DNA sequence: TGCGCCAGCAGCTTGGCTATTGCAGCCTATAGCAATCAGCCCCAGCATTTT. It translates to CASSLAIAAYSNQPQHF.

The chain couples TRBV7-6 to TRBJ2-1; 12 nucleotides line up with TRBD2. Per germline, CDR1 SGHVS and CDR2 FNYEAQ. The CDR3 has 15 residues. With 2 bases clipped from V and 9 bases from J, the junction kept 5 bases outside the gene matches. CDR3 sequence reads: CASSLLAGGPREQFF. CDR3 in DNA: TGTGCCAGCAGCTTACTAGCGGGGGGGCCGCGTGAGCAGTTCTTC. Together with reference TRBV7-6 and TRBJ2-1, the CDR3 gives the full variable domain: GAGVSQSPRYKVTKRGQDVALRCDPISGHVSLYWYRQALGQGPEFLTYFNYEAQQDKSGLPNDRFSAERPEGSISTLTIQRTEQRDSAMYRCASSLLAGGPREQFFGPGTRLTVL.

The rearrangement uses TRBV12-3 or TRBV12-4 and TRBJ2-5; 7 bases line up with TRBD1. The length of the CDR3 is 14 residues. Trimming removed 6 bases from V and 3 bases from J; junction bases left unmatched: 7. The CDR3 is CASRLGQNEETQYF. The CDR3 DNA reads as TGTGCCAGCAGGTTGGGACAGAACGAAGAGACCCAGTACTTC.

The chain uses TRBV7-2 and TRBJ2-5, with D tentatively TRBD1 or TRBD2 (5 bases each). The CDR3 spans 15 residues. With 1 base removed from V and 1 base from J, the gap between germline ends came to 10 bases. Per germline, CDR1 SGHTA and CDR2 FQGNSA. This chain's CDR3 is CASSLGDALQETQYF. The DNA of the CDR3 is TGTGCCAGCAGCTTAGGGGACGCGCTCCAAGAGACCCAGTACTTC.